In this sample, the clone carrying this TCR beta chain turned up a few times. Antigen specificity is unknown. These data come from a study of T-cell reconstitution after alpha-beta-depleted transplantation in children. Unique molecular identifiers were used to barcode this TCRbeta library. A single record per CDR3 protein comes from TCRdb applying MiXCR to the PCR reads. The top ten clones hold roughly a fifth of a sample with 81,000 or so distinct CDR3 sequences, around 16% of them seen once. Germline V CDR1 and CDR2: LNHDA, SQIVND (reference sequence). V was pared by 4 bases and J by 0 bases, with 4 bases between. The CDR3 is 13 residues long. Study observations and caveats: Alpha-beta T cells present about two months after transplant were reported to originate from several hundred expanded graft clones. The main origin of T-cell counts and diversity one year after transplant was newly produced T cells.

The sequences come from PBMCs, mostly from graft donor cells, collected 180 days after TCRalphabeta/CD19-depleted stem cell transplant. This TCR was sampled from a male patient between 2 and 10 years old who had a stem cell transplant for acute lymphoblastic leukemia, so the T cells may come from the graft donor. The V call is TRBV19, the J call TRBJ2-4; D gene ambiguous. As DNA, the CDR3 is TGTGCCAGTAGTAGGGTAGCCAAAAACATTCAGTACTTC. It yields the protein CASSRVAKNIQYF.